This T cell receptor (beta chain) was recovered during a study of blood T cell repertoires in COVID-19. Assay: immunoSEQ multiplex PCR; the TCRdb copy retains only in-frame clones and omits some. Here the sample spans about 63,000 clones, approximately 80% being singletons. The CDR3 has 16 residues. Deletions cut 4 bases from V and 5 bases from J, with 21 bases between. Germline V gene data show CDR1 as SGHRS and CDR2 as YFSETQ. This rearrangement joins TRBV5-1 to TRBJ2-5; perhaps TRBD2 as D (6 bases). The sequence came from a man in his 60s with COVID-19, enrolled during active disease. The sequenced sample was peripheral blood. The CDR3 region is CASSAEGWGDLETQYF. CDR3 nucleotides: TGCGCCAGCAGCGCGGAGGGTTGGGGGGATTTGGAGACCCAGTACTTC.